Reported below is one T cell receptor beta chain. The sample is drawn from a study of technical replicates of blood from a handful of donors. CDR3 length: 16 residues. The V end lost 2 bases, the J end lost 2 bases, and 12 bases lay between the germline ends. Per germline, CDR1 MRHNA and CDR2 SNTAGT. Some clones are missing from TCRdb's copy, which holds only in-frame ones; the method was immunoSEQ multiplex PCR. Of 75,000 to 85,000 clones listed, 81% are singletons. The receptor was derived from a human donor in good health. Some clones in this sample may be carry-over from other donors' samples. Input material: PBMCs. The chain joins TRBV6-4 to TRBJ2-2; D not resolved. The CDR3 sequence: CASSDQLRKNTGELFF. The CDR3 coding sequence is TGTGCCAGCAGTGACCAACTACGGAAAAACACCGGGGAGCTGTTTTTT.